Included here is one TCR beta chain sequence, with context. Its target is not known. Per the germline V gene, CDR1 is ENHRY and CDR2 is SYGVKD. This CDR3 region has 16 residues. V lost 7 bases and J lost 0, with 16 bases in between. The sample originates from a study of post-analysis software for immune sequencing data. Background on the study: Disease courses included relapsing-remitting, secondary progressive and progressive-relapsing multiple sclerosis. Study results and limitations: Samples prepared in the same batch strongly co-clustered by F measure. Elevated frequency relative to controls characterized four to six TRBV segments in patients, TRBV5-6, TRBV5-1 and TRBV20-1 among them.

Unique-molecular-identifier-tagged TCR beta cDNA libraries were used. Around 500,000 cDNA molecules were obtained from 1 to 10 million T cells. TCRdb re-derived calls from the PCR reads in MiXCR, one entry per CDR3 protein. The sample lists hundreds of thousands of distinct CDR3 sequences, about 60% occurring once. Sequencing was carried out using blood. The sequence was obtained from a girl aged 2-15 years with multiple sclerosis. The V gene is TRBV10-3, the J gene TRBJ2-1, with D maybe TRBD2 (6 bases). The CDR3 loop reads CAITPVGRGSYNEQFF. The CDR3 coding sequence is TGTGCCATCACCCCAGTCGGGAGAGGCTCCTACAATGAGCAGTTCTTC.